Detailed here is one T cell receptor (beta chain). Only in-frame clones appear in the TCRdb table, and some are missing; sequencing was by immunoSEQ multiplex PCR. The table lists about 340,000 clones, 80% to 90% of them singletons. This record belongs to a study of blood T cell repertoires in COVID-19. Looking at the study overall: Sites across the United States, Italy and Spain contributed samples from acute and convalescent COVID-19. Nucleic acid was either cDNA or gDNA, and it came from T cells, B-cell-depleted T cells, or PBMCs.

Participants were placed into cohorts based on the clinical history they reported. Losses at the gene ends were 0 bases for V and 9 bases for J; bases not matched to a gene: 3. Germline lookup yields CDR1 SGHRS and CDR2 YFSETQ. This CDR3 region has 15 residues. The source of this sequence is a woman aged 35 to 49 with acute COVID-19. V gene TRBV5-1 combines with J gene TRBJ1-6; TRBD1 matches 10 bases. The source material was PBMCs or T cells enriched from blood (not recorded which). DNA of the CDR3: TGCGCCAGCAGCTTGGAAGGGACAGGGGTTTCACCCCTCCACTTT. Encoded protein: CASSLEGTGVSPLHF.